Following are 25 T cell receptor beta chains from one sample sequenced in a study of OX40 agonist ivuxolimab in advanced cancers. This table comes from immunoSEQ multiplex PCR, and its TCRdb copy is limited to in-frame clones, with some not included. The top ten clones hold approximately 30% of a sample with approximately 22,000 clones, 70% to 85% of them seen once. Specimen: CD4+ or CD8+ T cells sorted from blood, collected in a trial of the OX40 agonist ivuxolimab. The receptors here all came from an adult with an advanced solid tumor such as melanoma, head and neck, liver or kidney cancer.

The CDR3 coding sequence is TGTGCCAGCAGTGAAGCTCGGACTACGAGTCAGTACTTC. Translating gives CASSEARTTSQYF. The V gene is TRBV6-5, the J gene TRBJ2-4, with D maybe TRBD2 (6 bases). CDR3 length: 13 residues. Looked up from germline, CDR1 is MNHEY and CDR2 is SVGAGI. V lost 5 bases and J lost 12, with 17 bases in between.

The V gene is TRBV27, the J gene TRBJ2-2; the D gene could be TRBD1 or TRBD2 (5 bases each). Germline loops: CDR1 MNHEY, CDR2 SMNVEV (reference sequence). The length of the CDR3 is 15 residues. V lost 4 bases and J lost 1, with 10 bases in between. The CDR3 here is CASSSGTRNTGELFF. CDR3 DNA: TGTGCCAGCAGTTCTGGGACGCGGAACACCGGGGAGCTGTTTTTT.

This sequence joins TRBV6-5 and TRBJ1-4; 7 bases map to TRBD1. Germline V gene data show CDR1 as MNHEY and CDR2 as SVGAGI. Unmatched junction bases numbered 12, after V lost 6 bases and J lost 8 bases. The CDR3 spans 15 residues. CDR3 protein: CASSPPPGGKEKLFF. CDR3 DNA sequence: TGTGCCAGCAGCCCTCCACCAGGGGGGAAGGAAAAACTGTTTTTT.

This clone was observed a single time. This sample also contains other DNA sequences that code for the same CDR3. As DNA, the CDR3 is TGCGCCAGCAGCTCAGGGGATTTCACCGGGGAGCTGTTTTTT. Amino acid sequence: CASSSGDFTGELFF. The chain uses TRBV5-1 and TRBJ2-2; the D gene is possibly TRBD1 (6 bases). The CDR3 has 14 residues. V lost 3 bases and J 4 bases, leaving 10 bases between the germline ends. Germline V lookup: CDR1 SGHRS, CDR2 YFSETQ.

CDR3 in DNA: TGTGCCAGCAGCTTAAACCCCACAGGGAGGCTGAGCGGGGAGCTGTTTTTT. Its protein product is CASSLNPTGRLSGELFF. J is TRBJ2-2 and V is TRBV7-9; D is perhaps TRBD1 or TRBD2 (6 bases each). Trimming shortened V by 2 bases and J by 7 bases, and 20 bases separated the two germline ends. This CDR3 has 17 amino acids. Germline V gene data show CDR1 as SEHNR and CDR2 as FQNEAQ (reference sequence).

The chain joins TRBV7-9 to TRBJ2-1; D unclear. Germline V gives CDR1 SEHNR, CDR2 FQNEAQ (reference sequence). The CDR3 extends over 16 amino acids. The ends were cut back, 5 bases at V and 3 bases at J, with 17 bases in the middle. CDR3 loop: CASSPQDLSSYNEQFF. The CDR3 bases are TGTGCCAGCAGCCCTCAGGATCTCTCAAGCTACAATGAGCAGTTCTTC.

V is TRBV6-6 and J is TRBJ2-7; possible D gene TRBD1, 7 bases. CDR3 length equals 14 residues. The ends were cut back, 5 bases at V and 5 bases at J, with 16 bases in the middle. Germline V gives CDR1 MNHNY, CDR2 SVGAGI (reference sequence). CDR3 in DNA: TGTGCCAGCAGTCTGGACAGGAGGGTCGACGAGCAGTACTTC. It codes for CASSLDRRVDEQYF.

The chain joins TRBV4-1 to TRBJ2-1, with TRBD2 matching over 16 bases. The CDR3 is 20 residues long. CDR1 is MGHRA and CDR2 is YSYEKL in the germline V gene. J gave up 2 bases and V 4 bases, and 11 bases lay outside the gene matches. DNA for the CDR3: TGCGCCAGCAGCCCGGGGACTAGCGGGGGGGCCCCAGCTCCCTACAATGAGCAGTTCTTC. Translation: CASSPGTSGGAPAPYNEQFF.

V usage is TRBV2 and J usage is TRBJ2-5; 9 bases line up with TRBD2. The CDR3 runs 15 residues. V lost 7 bases, J lost 2 bases, and 8 bases stayed unmatched. Germline CDR1 is SNHLY and CDR2 is FYNNEI. DNA of the CDR3: TGTGCCAGCACCCGAGCCGCGGGGGGGCAAGAGACCCAGTACTTC. Amino acid sequence: CASTRAAGGQETQYF.

For the CDR3, the DNA is TGTGCCAGCAGCTTAGGGGGAGGTACTGAAGCTTTCTTT. This encodes CASSLGGGTEAFF. V is TRBV7-6 and J is TRBJ1-1; no firm D call. This CDR3 contains 13 residues. Trimming removed 1 base at V and 5 bases at J, with 8 bases between. Germline assignment: CDR1 SGHVS and CDR2 FNYEAQ.

This clone was seen a single time. The chain has TRBV7-9 and TRBJ2-3, with D possibly matching TRBD2 (6 bases). V was shortened by 7 bases and J by 7 bases, with 12 bases between the two germline ends. Germline V gives CDR1 SEHNR, CDR2 FQNEAQ (reference sequence). The CDR3 runs 12 residues. The CDR3 bases are TGTGCCAGCACCAAGGAGGGAAATACGCAGTATTTT. It encodes CASTKEGNTQYF.

V is TRBV5-1 and J is TRBJ2-1, with 7 bases that match TRBD2. V shed 4 bases and J 0 bases; nucleotides not matched to a gene: 4. The CDR3 runs to 15 residues. The V gene's germline CDR1 is SGHRS and CDR2 YFSETQ. The CDR3 DNA follows: TGCGCCAGCAGCGTAAGCGGGACCTCCTACAATGAGCAGTTCTTC. Amino acids: CASSVSGTSYNEQFF.

The V gene is TRBV9, the J gene TRBJ2-2; weak D call: TRBD2 (7 bases). V was pared by 0 bases and J by 5 bases, with 11 bases between. The germline V gene encodes CDR1 SGDLS and CDR2 YYNGEE. The CDR3 has 15 residues. The CDR3 DNA follows: TGTGCCAGCAGCGTAGTGGGGGGGCGGACCGGGGAGCTGTTTTTT. The encoded protein is CASSVVGGRTGELFF.

This clone has a single count. The gene calls are TRBV6-5 and TRBJ2-1, with D hard to call. CDR1 and CDR2 (germline): MNHEY, SVGAGI. CDR3 length: 12 amino acids. V shed 7 bases and J shed 6 bases, with 10 bases lying between them. The CDR3: CASNLPTNEQFF. The CDR3 nucleotides read TGTGCCAGCAACTTACCTACCAATGAGCAGTTCTTC.

The rearrangement uses TRBV7-8 and TRBJ1-5; maybe TRBD1 (5 bases). The germline gives CDR1 SGHVS, CDR2 FQNEAQ. The CDR3 length is 13 residues. Trimming took off 0 bases at V and 6 bases at J, with 6 bases between the two ends. CDR3 nucleotide sequence: TGTGCCAGCAGCTTAGCGAGGGGTCAGCCCCAGCATTTT. Its protein is CASSLARGQPQHF.

This sequence joins TRBV29-1 and TRBJ2-1; D gene unclear. The germline CDR1 and CDR2 sequences are SQVTM and ANQGSEA. The CDR3 contains 13 residues. Trimming stripped 5 bases from V and 7 bases from J, with 15 bases between. CDR3 amino acids: CSVSKGVVNEQFF. The CDR3 DNA reads TGCAGCGTTAGCAAAGGTGTTGTAAATGAGCAGTTCTTC.

V and J are TRBV6-4 and TRBJ2-2; 7 positions agree with TRBD2. The CDR3 has 14 residues. Germline V gene data show CDR1 as MRHNA and CDR2 as SNTAGT. After removal of 7 bases from V and 2 bases from J, the junction contained 4 bases not matched to a gene. The CDR3 region is CASTSGDNTGELFF. CDR3 in DNA: TGTGCCAGCACTAGCGGAGATAACACCGGGGAGCTGTTTTTT.

The J gene is TRBJ2-5, the V gene TRBV6-6; 7 bases align to TRBD2. The germline CDR1 and CDR2 sequences are MNHNY and SVGAGI (reference sequence). V shed 3 bases and J 3 bases; nucleotides not matched to a gene: 10. This CDR3 has 16 amino acids. CDR3 sequence: CASSYGGGGEKETQYF. The CDR3, as DNA: TGTGCCAGCAGTTATGGTGGGGGGGGAGAAAAAGAGACCCAGTACTTC.

The chain employs TRBV7-8 and TRBJ2-5, with 13 bases lining up with TRBD2. V was clipped by 4 bases and J by 2 bases; unmatched bases: 13. The CDR3 contains 19 residues. From germline, CDR1 is SGHVS and CDR2 FQNEAQ. In DNA form, the CDR3 reads TGTGCCAGCAGCTCCCTTTCCCCTCGGACTAGCGGGGGACAAGAGACCCAGTACTTC. Protein sequence: CASSSLSPRTSGGQETQYF.

This clone has more than one count but fewer than ten. The chain uses TRBV7-1 and TRBJ2-7; D remains ambiguous. TRBV7-1 belongs to the ORF category, with a function that is uncertain. Trimming cost V 4 bases and J 2 bases, with 18 bases left between them. The CDR3 covers 16 residues. This CDR3 is CASSLEFSQSPYEQYF. The CDR3 DNA is TGTGCCAGCAGCTTAGAGTTTAGTCAATCCCCCTACGAGCAGTACTTC.

The chain has TRBV27 and TRBJ1-1; weak D call: TRBD1 (5 bases). Deletions cut 5 bases from V and 3 bases from J, with 16 bases between. Germline V gives CDR1 MNHEY, CDR2 SMNVEV (reference sequence). The CDR3 consists of 15 residues. Written as DNA, the CDR3 is TGTGCCAGCAGTACCGTCGGGGGAAAGTACACTGAAGCTTTCTTT. The encoded protein is CASSTVGGKYTEAFF.

This clone was seen a single time. CDR3 in amino acids: CASRNNRVEYF. CDR3 DNA: TGTGCCAGCAGGAACAACAGGGTGGAGTACTTC. The rearrangement uses TRBV28 and TRBJ2-4; perhaps TRBD1 as D (6 bases). The CDR3 sequence is 11 residues long. Trimming stripped 6 bases from V and 14 bases from J, with 14 bases between. Germline CDR1 and CDR2: MDHEN and SYDVKM. Together with reference TRBV28 and TRBJ2-4, the CDR3 gives the full variable domain: DVKVTQSSRYLVKRTGEKVFLECVQDMDHENMFWYRQDPGLGLRLIYFSYDVKMKEKGDIPEGYSVSREKKERFSLILESASTNQTSMYLCASRNNRVEYFGAGTRLSVL.

This chain joins TRBV5-1 and TRBJ2-7; 7 bases match TRBD1. V trimming: 4 bases; J trimming: 5 bases; junction bases outside the gene matches: 15. The CDR3 totals 16 residues. Germline values: CDR1 SGHRS, CDR2 YFSETQ. The CDR3 sequence: CASSLGTATRQNEQYF. DNA of the CDR3: TGCGCCAGCAGCCTAGGGACAGCAACCCGGCAAAACGAGCAGTACTTC.

The chain employs TRBV4-2 and TRBJ1-5, with D maybe TRBD1 (6 bases). V dropped 3 bases and J dropped 4 bases, with 10 bases sitting between them. The CDR3 extends over 14 amino acids. Germline loops: CDR1 LGHNA, CDR2 YNFKEQ. In nucleotides, the CDR3 is TGTGCCAGCAGCCAGGGGGGGCAGAATCAGCCCCAGCATTTT. Translating gives CASSQGGQNQPQHF.

V gene TRBV2 combines with J gene TRBJ2-1, with 10 bases aligning to TRBD2. V lost 2 bases to trimming and J lost 3 bases; unmatched junction nucleotides: 10. This CDR3 contains 18 residues. CDR1 is SNHLY and CDR2 is FYNNEI in the germline V gene. The DNA for the CDR3 is TGTGCCAGCAGTGAAACCAACCCTGCTAGCGGGGGCTACAATGAGCAGTTCTTC. It yields the protein CASSETNPASGGYNEQFF.